This T cell receptor beta chain was found in a study of blood T cells in healthy people across ages. Study results and limitations: Estimates based on one million T cells were treated as lower bounds. Unsorted PBMC input precluded a conclusive naive versus antigen-experienced comparison.

Drawing of peripheral blood yielded 8.5 to 10 milliliters from each donor. CDR3 length: 16 residues. With 0 bases removed from V and 5 bases from J, the gap between germline ends came to 16 bases. Germline values: CDR1 LGHNA, CDR2 YSLEER. Combining a sample-barcoded 5' primer with a J-beta primer mix, a second PCR ran for 7 to 11 cycles. Through a template-switch adaptor with 12 random nucleotides, each cDNA molecule received a tag. TCRdb reprocessed the 5' RACE reads via MiXCR and lists one record per CDR3 protein. The sample holds roughly 800,000 distinct CDR3 sequences; nearly 60% are singletons and the top ten take 22%. Concerning this clonotype: What it binds is not known.

The specimen was blood. This clonotype originated in a man in his thirties or forties in good health. The chain links TRBV4-3 to TRBJ1-2; TRBD1 is a possible D gene (6 bases). As DNA, the CDR3 is TGCGCCAGCAGCCAAGATTCAGCGCCCCAGGGGTATGGCTACACCTTC. This codes for CASSQDSAPQGYGYTF.